Presented here are 28 T cell receptor beta chains from one specimen sequenced in a study of spatial heterogeneity in lung cancer. TCRdb used MiXCR to reprocess the 5' RACE reads, holding one entry per CDR3 protein. This sample has about 80,000 distinct CDR3 sequences; about 7.8% occur once, and the top ten carry about 7%. Time point described: sample taken at primary tumor resection. The material sequenced was PBMCs, taken at surgery. The receptors derive from a male donor with early-stage non-small cell lung cancer.

This clonotype was observed at least ten times. This chain uses TRBV4-1 with TRBJ1-2, with no clear D. Trimming removed 0 bases at V and 3 bases at J, with 14 bases between. The CDR3 runs to 16 residues. Germline CDR1 reads MGHRA; CDR2 reads YSYEKL. For the CDR3, the DNA is TGCGCCAGCAGCCAAGAAAGGCTTCAGGTATACTATGGCTACACCTTC. It codes for CASSQERLQVYYGYTF.

This clonotype came up many times. The chain carries TRBV27 and TRBJ1-1; possible D gene TRBD1, 5 bases. The V end was cut by 6 bases, the J end by 0 bases, with 17 bases between. Germline V gene data show CDR1 as MNHEY and CDR2 as SMNVEV (reference sequence). This CDR3 has 16 amino acids. Written as DNA, the CDR3 is TGTGCCAGCAGAGGGACGGTATTTTCCATGAACACTGAAGCTTTCTTT. This gives the protein CASRGTVFSMNTEAFF.

This clonotype was counted ten times or more. The V call is TRBV5-1, the J call TRBJ1-2; D gene uncertain. Trimming removed 0 bases at V and 8 bases at J, with 14 bases between. Germline V gene data show CDR1 as SGHRS and CDR2 as YFSETQ. The CDR3 totals 14 residues. In DNA form, the CDR3 reads TGCGCCAGCAGCTTGGTGGGCTGGAGCGACGGCTACACCTTC. Translation: CASSLVGWSDGYTF.

V gene TRBV5-1 combines with J gene TRBJ1-1, with 7 bases lining up with TRBD1. The CDR3 is 16 residues long. V dropped 3 bases and J dropped 5; count of bases not matched to a gene: 13. Germline V gene data show CDR1 as SGHRS and CDR2 as YFSETQ. The DNA for the CDR3 is TGCGCCAGCAGCTCGTACCCAGAGACAGGGCAGACTGAAGCTTTCTTT. It encodes CASSSYPETGQTEAFF.

This clonotype was seen ten or more times. This chain uses TRBV9 with TRBJ2-7; TRBD2 is a possible D gene (5 bases). The V gene's germline CDR1 is SGDLS and CDR2 YYNGEE. Between the trimmed V and J ends, which lost 4 bases and 0 bases, there was a span of 14 bases. This CDR3 spans 15 amino acids. This chain's CDR3 is CASSPSSWSSYEQYF. Here the CDR3 DNA reads TGTGCCAGCAGCCCTTCTAGCTGGAGCTCCTACGAGCAGTACTTC. The full variable domain, completed using reference TRBV9 and TRBJ2-7, is DSGVTQTPKHLITATGQRVTLRCSPRSGDLSVYWYQQSLDQGLQFLIQYYNGEERAKGNILERFSAQQFPDLHSELNLSSLELGDSALYFCASSPSSWSSYEQYFGPGTRLTVT.

CDR3: CAWNEQYF. The CDR3 nucleotides are TGTGCCTGGAACGAGCAGTACTTC. J is TRBJ2-7 and V is TRBV30; D is uncertain. The CDR3 consists of 8 residues. Germline V CDR1 and CDR2: GTSNPN, SVGIG (reference sequence). V dropped 4 bases and J dropped 5 bases, with 0 bases sitting between them.

The chain carries TRBV27 and TRBJ1-2; tentatively, D is TRBD1 (5 bases). This CDR3 spans 13 amino acids. V was pared by 5 bases and J by 6 bases, with 13 bases between. The germline gives CDR1 MNHEY, CDR2 SMNVEV (reference sequence). The CDR3 sequence is CASSLSGTDGYTF. In DNA form, the CDR3 reads TGTGCCAGCAGTCTTTCCGGGACGGATGGCTACACCTTC.

This clonotype was observed at least ten times. The genes are TRBV11-1 and TRBJ2-1, with 11 bases aligning to TRBD1. V shed 4 bases and J 6 bases; nucleotides not matched to a gene: 8. The CDR3 loop spans 16 amino acids. Germline CDR1 and CDR2: SGHAT and FQDESV (reference sequence). The chain's CDR3 is CASSSSSGTGGNEQFF. CDR3 in DNA: TGTGCCAGCAGCTCGAGCTCCGGGACAGGGGGCAATGAGCAGTTCTTC.

There are many counts of this clonotype. The genes are TRBV28 and TRBJ1-1; D not resolved. The V end was cut by 5 bases, the J end by 4 bases, with 14 bases between. Per the germline V gene, CDR1 is MDHEN and CDR2 is SYDVKM. The CDR3 consists of 14 residues. The CDR3 DNA is TGTGCCAGCAGTATGCAGCAGGCGTTCACTGAAGCTTTCTTT. Amino acid sequence: CASSMQQAFTEAFF.

This clonotype came up many times. CDR3 in DNA: TGCAGCGCTGGGCAAGGACAGGTGTCGGACGAGCAGTACTTC. Its protein is CSAGQGQVSDEQYF. The V gene is TRBV29-1, the J gene TRBJ2-7; 7 bases map to TRBD1. Germline V gene data show CDR1 as SQVTM and CDR2 as ANQGSEA. The V and J ends lost 7 bases and 5 bases, in that order; junction bases with no gene match: 14. The CDR3 totals 14 residues.

This clonotype was recorded many times. V usage is TRBV6-1 and J usage is TRBJ1-2; D is unresolved. There are 14 residues in the CDR3. Germline assignment: CDR1 MNHNS and CDR2 SASEGT. V lost 0 bases and J lost 6, with 11 bases in between. The CDR3 sequence: CASSEAGISNGYTF. The CDR3 DNA reads TGTGCCAGCAGTGAAGCTGGGATATCGAATGGCTACACCTTC.

This clonotype was found many times. The rearrangement joins TRBV11-3 to TRBJ2-7; tentatively, D is TRBD2 (5 bases). The germline V gene has CDR1 SGHNT and CDR2 YENEEA. The length of the CDR3 is 13 residues. V lost 4 bases to trimming and J lost 3 bases, with 10 bases between them. The CDR3 sequence is CASSSEGHYEQYF. As DNA, the CDR3 is TGTGCCAGCAGCTCTGAGGGCCACTACGAGCAGTACTTC.

This clonotype was observed a handful of times. V and J are TRBV11-3 and TRBJ2-5; the D is unclear. V was cut by 5 bases and J by 1 base, with 2 bases left in between. This CDR3 is built from 11 residues. The germline V gene encodes CDR1 SGHNT and CDR2 YENEEA. The DNA for the CDR3 is TGTGCCAGCAGCCGCCAAGAGACCCAGTACTTC. It yields the protein CASSRQETQYF.

This chain connects TRBV3-1 to TRBJ1-1, with D tentatively TRBD1 (6 bases). In germline, CDR1 is LGHDT, CDR2 YNNKEL (reference sequence). V was clipped by 3 bases and J by 0 bases, with 11 bases between them. The CDR3 contains 15 residues. CDR3 loop: CASSQLQGVNTEAFF. The CDR3 nucleotides are TGTGCCAGCAGCCAGCTACAGGGTGTGAACACTGAAGCTTTCTTT.

This clonotype was seen ten or more times. V is TRBV3-1 and J is TRBJ1-1; D might be TRBD1 (5 bases). The V end lost 3 bases, the J end lost 4 bases, and 12 bases lay between the germline ends. The germline CDR1 and CDR2 sequences are LGHDT and YNNKEL (reference sequence). This CDR3 has 14 residues. In DNA, the CDR3 is TGTGCCAGCAGCCATGGCAGGGTGGGCACTGAAGCTTTCTTT. Encoded protein: CASSHGRVGTEAFF.

In this sample, this clonotype turned up a few times. V usage is TRBV20-1 and J usage is TRBJ2-1; D is possibly TRBD2 (6 bases). V lost 5 bases, J lost 2 bases, and 16 bases lay in between. The CDR3 totals 15 residues. Looked up from germline, CDR1 is DFQATT and CDR2 is SNEGSKA (reference sequence). The DNA for the CDR3 is TGCAGTGCTGGGGAGACTAGTCTGCCCTACAATGAGCAGTTCTTC. Its translation: CSAGETSLPYNEQFF.

About this clonotype itself: This could be a read error, since a much larger clone is one nucleotide away. The chain links TRBV29-1 to TRBJ2-7, with D maybe TRBD2 (6 bases). CDR1 is SQVTM, CDR2 ANQGSEA, per germline. CDR3 size: 11 residues. The DNA for the CDR3 is TGCAGCGCCGTGTCCCCGGGGGAGCTGTACTTC. Its translation: CSAVSPGELYF.

This clonotype turned up a few times. The rearrangement joins TRBV14 to TRBJ2-7, with D perhaps TRBD1 (5 bases). With 1 base removed from V and 5 bases from J, the gap between germline ends came to 15 bases. Germline CDR1 reads SGHDN; CDR2 reads FVKESK. The CDR3 extends over 15 amino acids. This chain's CDR3 is CASSQVRTQGHEQYF. As DNA, the CDR3 is TGTGCCAGCAGCCAAGTTCGAACCCAGGGCCACGAGCAGTACTTC. Together with reference TRBV14 and TRBJ2-7, the CDR3 gives the full variable domain: EAGVTQFPSHSVIEKGQTVTLRCDPISGHDNLYWYRRVMGKEIKFLLHFVKESKQDESGMPNNRFLAERTGGTYSTLKVQPAELEDSGVYFCASSQVRTQGHEQYFGPGTRLTVT.

This clonotype came up many times. J is TRBJ2-7 and V is TRBV7-2; a weak D match, TRBD1 (6 bases). CDR3 size: 15 residues. CDR1 is SGHTA, CDR2 FQGNSA, per germline. With 8 bases removed from V and 2 bases from J, the gap between germline ends came to 19 bases. In DNA, the CDR3 is TGTGCCAGCGCGTCCGGGTCACAGGGAGCCTACGAGCAGTACTTC. This gives the protein CASASGSQGAYEQYF.

The sample holds many counts of this clonotype. The V and J genes are TRBV4-3 and TRBJ2-1, with D tentatively TRBD1 or TRBD2 (5 bases each). Trimming cost V 0 bases and J 0 bases, with 15 bases left between them. Germline values: CDR1 LGHNA, CDR2 YSLEER. The CDR3 sequence is 18 residues long. This CDR3 is CASSQDHRAGSSYNEQFF. The CDR3 nucleotides are TGCGCCAGCAGCCAAGATCATCGGGCAGGGAGCTCCTACAATGAGCAGTTCTTC.

This clonotype has a count of ten or more. The genes are TRBV5-1 and TRBJ2-3; 8 bases line up with TRBD2. The CDR3 runs 16 residues. Germline CDR1 reads SGHRS; CDR2 reads YFSETQ. J gave up 0 bases and V 3 bases, and 6 bases lay outside the gene matches. The CDR3 DNA reads TGCGCCAGCAGCTCCGAACTAGCGGCAAGCACAGATACGCAGTATTTT. Its protein product is CASSSELAASTDTQYF.

This chain joins TRBV11-2 and TRBJ1-6; tentatively, D is TRBD1 (6 bases). Germline CDR1 SGHAT, CDR2 FQNNGV. The V gene lost 1 base and the J gene lost 10 bases, with 17 bases spanning the gap. This CDR3 is built from 16 residues. The CDR3 protein is CASSLVPGAVWSPLHF. DNA for the CDR3: TGTGCCAGCAGCTTAGTTCCGGGGGCTGTATGGTCACCCCTCCACTTT.

This clonotype occurred many times. CDR3 coding DNA: TGTGCCAGCCAACTCGCAGGGGCCGGCGGGGAGCTGTTTTTT. Its protein is CASQLAGAGGELFF. The chain has TRBV2 and TRBJ2-2, with TRBD1 as a possible D gene (6 bases). Germline loops: CDR1 SNHLY, CDR2 FYNNEI. CDR3 length equals 14 residues. The V end was cut by 8 bases, the J end by 7 bases, with 17 bases between. The full variable domain, in which reference TRBV2 and TRBJ2-2 provide the parts outside the CDR3, is EPEVTQTPSHQVTQMGQEVILRCVPISNHLYFYWYRQILGQKVEFLVSFYNNEISEKSEIFDDQFSVERPDGSNFTLKIRSTKLEDSAMYFCASQLAGAGGELFFGEGSRLTVL.

The rearrangement uses TRBV20-1 and TRBJ2-1; D gene unclear. The CDR3 has 13 residues. Germline V gene sequence: CDR1 DFQATT, CDR2 SNEGSKA (reference sequence). Trimming stripped 3 bases from V and 7 bases from J, with 13 bases between. This CDR3 reads CSASLLGGNEQFF. CDR3 sequence (DNA): TGCAGTGCTAGCCTTCTCGGTGGAAATGAGCAGTTCTTC.

This clonotype was found a few times. CDR3 in amino acids: CASSRQTNTGELFF. The DNA for the CDR3 is TGTGCCAGCTCTCGACAGACGAACACCGGGGAGCTGTTTTTT. The chain uses TRBV2 and TRBJ2-2; possible D gene TRBD1, 5 bases. The CDR3 length is 14 residues. The germline V and J ends were trimmed by 8 bases and 0 bases, with 10 bases remaining between them. Germline V CDR1 and CDR2: SNHLY, FYNNEI.

This clonotype came up many times. This chain connects TRBV19 to TRBJ2-2; the match to TRBD2 covers 9 bases. The CDR3 runs 16 residues. The J segment lost 4 bases and the V segment lost 6 bases, leaving 9 bases of the junction unmatched. CDR1 and CDR2 (germline): LNHDA, SQIVND (reference sequence). In nucleotides, the CDR3 is TGTGCCAGTAGGAAAGAGGGACTAGCACGCACCGGGGAGCTGTTTTTT. Its protein product is CASRKEGLARTGELFF.

In this sample, this clonotype turned up many times. The V call is TRBV18, the J call TRBJ2-2; TRBD2 matches 8 bases. Germline CDR1 and CDR2: KGHSH and LQKENI. The CDR3 contains 14 residues. The V segment lost 4 bases and the J segment 6 bases; nucleotides outside the gene matches: 4. The CDR3 DNA is TGTGCCAGCTCACTAGCGGGATCTGCCGGGGAGCTGTTTTTT. Its translation is CASSLAGSAGELFF. Based on the CDR3 plus reference TRBV18 and TRBJ2-2, the full variable domain is NAGVMQNPRHLVRRRGQEARLRCSPMKGHSHVYWYRQLPEEGLKFMVYLQKENIIDESGMPKERFSAEFPKEGPSILRIQQVVRGDSAAYFCASSLAGSAGELFFGEGSRLTVL.

The table lists this clonotype with a few counts. V gene TRBV2 combines with J gene TRBJ2-1; the match to TRBD1 covers 7 bases. J lost 6 bases, V lost 11 bases, and 10 bases had no gene match. Germline V gene data show CDR1 as SNHLY and CDR2 as FYNNEI. The CDR3 has 13 residues. CDR3 DNA sequence: TGTGCCCGCCACCTTGACAGGGCCAATGAGCAGTTCTTC. Residues: CARHLDRANEQFF.